Following are 19 T cell receptor beta chains from one sample sequenced in a study of early stage breast cancer tumors. This table comes from immunoSEQ multiplex PCR, and its TCRdb copy is limited to in-frame clones, with some not included. The table has some 9,700 clones, around 76% seen once; the top ten hold 7% to 9.5%. Specimen: normal breast tissue next to the tumor. These TCRs come from a person aged 35-49 years with breast cancer.

This clone was counted between two and nine times. This chain uses TRBV5-6 with TRBJ2-7, with D perhaps being TRBD1 or TRBD2 (5 bases each). The CDR3 extends over 14 amino acids. Between the trimmed V and J ends, which lost 2 bases and 1 base, there was a span of 10 bases. CDR1 is SGHDT and CDR2 is YYEEEE in the germline V gene. The chain's CDR3 is CASSLGTESYEQYF. CDR3 nucleotides: TGTGCCAGCAGCTTAGGGACGGAATCCTACGAGCAGTACTTC.

This clone occurred a few times. The V call is TRBV27, the J call TRBJ1-5, with 8 bases fitting TRBD1. The CDR3 runs to 15 residues. Germline CDR1 reads MNHEY; CDR2 reads SMNVEV (reference sequence). The trim removed 3 bases at V and 5 bases at J, leaving 6 bases unmatched. The CDR3 DNA reads TGTGCCAGCAGTTTCCGGGCAGGGGGCGATCAGCCCCAGCATTTT. Translated: CASSFRAGGDQPQHF.

V and J are TRBV7-2 and TRBJ1-1; D may be TRBD1 (5 bases). The CDR3 has 12 residues. Trimming left V 5 bases short and J 7 bases short, with 11 bases between. Germline V lookup: CDR1 SGHTA, CDR2 FQGNSA. The CDR3 nucleotides read TGTGCCAGCAGCCCGGACGGGGGTGAAGCTTTCTTT. It specifies CASSPDGGEAFF.

The chain joins TRBV29-1 to TRBJ1-2; D not certain. This CDR3 spans 12 amino acids. Germline loops: CDR1 SQVTM, CDR2 ANQGSEA. V gave up 4 bases and J gave up 7 bases, with 13 bases separating them. CDR3 bases: TGCAGCGTTGTAAGGGTCGGAGGTGGCTACACCTTC. Its translation is CSVVRVGGGYTF.

This chain connects TRBV5-4 to TRBJ1-5; D might be TRBD1 (6 bases). The germline CDR1 and CDR2 sequences are SGHNT and YYREEE (reference sequence). CDR3 size: 15 residues. Trimming took off 0 bases at V and 8 bases at J, with 15 bases between the two ends. The CDR3 spells CASSLDGGRGKPQHF. Written as DNA, the CDR3 is TGTGCCAGCAGCTTGGATGGGGGGCGAGGAAAGCCCCAGCATTTT.

This chain joins TRBV11-1 and TRBJ2-5; 8 bases map to TRBD1. The V and J ends lost 5 bases and 2 bases, in that order; junction bases with no gene match: 4. Germline assignment: CDR1 SGHAT and CDR2 FQDESV (reference sequence). The CDR3 extends over 14 amino acids. CDR3 protein: CASSGGQGQETQYF. CDR3 sequence (DNA): TGTGCCAGCAGCGGAGGACAGGGTCAAGAGACCCAGTACTTC.

This chain joins TRBV10-3 and TRBJ2-3; D may be TRBD2 (6 bases). The CDR3 is made up of 14 amino acids. Trimming removed 6 bases from V and 1 base from J, with 11 bases in between. Germline CDR1 and CDR2: ENHRY and SYGVKD. The CDR3 reads CAIRGKRGTDTQYF. The CDR3 DNA follows: TGTGCCATCAGGGGGAAGCGGGGCACAGATACGCAGTATTTT.

The gene calls are TRBV7-6 and TRBJ2-7; 8 bases align to TRBD2. V shed 1 base and J 4 bases; nucleotides not matched to a gene: 12. CDR3 length: 17 amino acids. The germline gives CDR1 SGHVS, CDR2 FNYEAQ. The CDR3 protein is CASSLETGLGGGYEQYF. The CDR3 DNA sequence: TGTGCCAGCAGCTTAGAAACGGGACTAGGGGGTGGGTACGAGCAGTACTTC.

The chain employs TRBV10-2 and TRBJ2-6; D may be TRBD1 (6 bases). The V end was cut by 4 bases, the J end by 0 bases, with 13 bases between. The CDR3 length is 17 residues. CDR1 is WSHSY and CDR2 is SAAADI in the germline V gene. This chain's CDR3 is CASSAGHLSSGANVLTF. DNA for the CDR3: TGCGCCAGCAGTGCGGGACACCTAAGCTCTGGGGCCAACGTCCTGACTTTC.

The chain links TRBV7-9 to TRBJ2-4, with 10 bases fitting TRBD2. Germline V lookup: CDR1 SEHNR, CDR2 FQNEAQ (reference sequence). Trimming at V came to 1 base and at J to 6 bases, leaving 6 bases not matched to a gene. The CDR3 sequence is 16 residues long. CDR3 region: CASSLEKSGRGNIQYF. The CDR3 nucleotides are TGTGCCAGCAGCTTAGAGAAGAGCGGGAGGGGAAACATTCAGTACTTC.

The rearrangement joins TRBV9 to TRBJ2-3; D is perhaps TRBD1 (6 bases). The CDR3 totals 15 residues. Germline V lookup: CDR1 SGDLS, CDR2 YYNGEE. The ends were cut back, 0 bases at V and 4 bases at J, with 12 bases in the middle. CDR3 DNA: TGTGCCAGCAGCGTAGAACAGGGCGAGGCAGATACGCAGTATTTT. It codes for CASSVEQGEADTQYF.

The chain combines TRBV6-1 with TRBJ1-4, with D hard to call. The CDR3 spans 15 residues. Germline-derived CDR1 and CDR2 are MNHNS and SASEGT. Between the trimmed V and J ends, which lost 4 bases and 1 base, there was a span of 10 bases. CDR3 sequence reads: CASSGQAGTNEKLFF. As DNA, the CDR3 is TGTGCCAGCAGTGGGCAGGCCGGAACTAATGAAAAACTGTTTTTT.

The V call is TRBV15, the J call TRBJ2-7; a possible D gene is TRBD2 (5 bases). Germline V lookup: CDR1 LNHNV, CDR2 YYDKDF (reference sequence). Trimming removed 1 base at V and 0 bases at J, with 22 bases between. CDR3 size: 19 residues. The CDR3 DNA reads TGTGCCACCAGCAGAGTTATAGCGCCTGGCTCCCTCCGCTCCTACGAGCAGTACTTC. This translates into CATSRVIAPGSLRSYEQYF.

The count of this clone is one. The chain joins TRBV7-9 to TRBJ1-2; TRBD1 matches at 7 bases. Germline CDR1 SEHNR, CDR2 FQNEAQ (reference sequence). The CDR3 length is 13 residues. The trim removed 4 bases at V and 4 bases at J, leaving 3 bases unmatched. The CDR3 reads CASSSGTAYGYTF. CDR3 bases: TGTGCCAGCAGCTCGGGGACAGCCTATGGCTACACCTTC.

This clone was recorded once. The chain couples TRBV19 to TRBJ2-2, with 13 bases lining up with TRBD2. In germline, CDR1 is LNHDA, CDR2 SQIVND (reference sequence). CDR3 length: 18 residues. The V gene end was trimmed by 5 bases and the J gene end by 2 bases; junction bases not matched to a gene: 8. The CDR3 DNA follows: TGTGCCAGTAGTGGTACTAGCGGGAGGGCCCTCAACACCGGGGAGCTGTTTTTT. It codes for CASSGTSGRALNTGELFF.

The CDR3 nucleotides read TGCGCCAGCAGCTTGGTCGACCTGAACACTGAAGCTTTCTTT. This encodes CASSLVDLNTEAFF. The rearrangement joins TRBV5-1 to TRBJ1-1, with D hard to call. V lost 0 bases and J 0 bases, leaving 6 bases between the germline ends. The CDR3 length is 14 residues. The germline CDR1 and CDR2 sequences are SGHRS and YFSETQ.

The V and J genes are TRBV30 and TRBJ1-2; D unresolved. The germline V gene encodes CDR1 GTSNPN and CDR2 SVGIG (reference sequence). The CDR3 consists of 14 residues. The V gene lost 2 bases and the J gene lost 2 bases, with 12 bases spanning the gap. The CDR3, as DNA: TGTGCCTGGAGTTGGGTAACAGTAAACTATGGCTACACCTTC. Protein product: CAWSWVTVNYGYTF.

The chain recombines TRBV18 with TRBJ2-7; TRBD2 aligns across 9 bases. The V gene end was trimmed by 3 bases and the J gene end by 3 bases; junction bases not matched to a gene: 3. The CDR3 has 14 amino acids. The germline V gene has CDR1 KGHSH and CDR2 LQKENI. CDR3 bases: TGTGCCAGCTCACCGGGGCGGGAGGGCTACGAGCAGTACTTC. This sequence encodes CASSPGREGYEQYF.

The V and J genes are TRBV11-3 and TRBJ2-1; 8 nucleotides match TRBD2. Germline V gene data show CDR1 as SGHNT and CDR2 as YENEEA. The CDR3 is made up of 15 amino acids. The V and J ends lost 5 bases and 8 bases, in that order; junction bases with no gene match: 11. CDR3 in amino acids: CASSPALREADEQFF. DNA of the CDR3: TGTGCCAGCAGCCCGGCGCTGCGGGAGGCCGATGAGCAGTTCTTC.